This is a list of T cell receptor beta chains from one sample in a study of shared clonotypes between healthy human individuals. Generated by immunoSEQ multiplex PCR, the TCRdb table keeps only in-frame clones and is missing some. The sample holds about 2 million clones, about 95% seen once. The sequenced sample was naive CD8+ T cells sorted from blood. The receptors derive from a man between 18 and 35 years old in good health. CDR3s include the opening cysteine and the closing phenylalanine or tryptophan. Each record gives: CDR3 length, clone size, D gene, V gene, J gene, CDR3 protein, CDR3 DNA. A D gene is named only where the DNA matches it firmly. Clone size is given for some rows only: seen once, a few or many times, or a class if the clone is expanded.

CDR3 length: 15; clone size: few; D gene: TRBD1; V gene: TRBV4-3; J gene: TRBJ2-1; CDR3 protein: CASSQGTGTYNEQFF; CDR3 DNA: TGCGCCAGCAGCCAGGGGACAGGGACCTACAATGAGCAGTTCTTC
CDR3 length: 16; clone size: -; D gene: TRBD1; V gene: TRBV7-9; J gene: TRBJ1-5; CDR3 protein: CASSLVGQALEGAQHF; CDR3 DNA: TGTGCCAGCAGCTTAGTGGGACAGGCACTCGAAGGCGCCCAGCATTTT
CDR3 length: 14; clone size: -; D gene: -; V gene: TRBV7-9; J gene: TRBJ2-7; CDR3 protein: CASSSSGTSYEQYF; CDR3 DNA: TGTGCCAGCAGCTCAAGCGGCACATCCTACGAGCAGTACTTC
CDR3 length: 13; clone size: -; D gene: -; V gene: TRBV27; J gene: TRBJ1-4; CDR3 protein: CASTRGPNEKLFF; CDR3 DNA: TGTGCCAGCACGCGGGGACCTAATGAAAAACTGTTTTTT
CDR3 length: 14; clone size: few; D gene: TRBD1; V gene: TRBV25-1; J gene: TRBJ1-2; CDR3 protein: CASSEPGQGYGYTF; CDR3 DNA: TGTGCCAGCAGTGAACCGGGACAGGGATATGGCTACACCTTC
CDR3 length: 13; clone size: -; D gene: -; V gene: TRBV10-1; J gene: TRBJ2-2; CDR3 protein: CASSESNTGELFF; CDR3 DNA: TGCGCCAGCAGTGAGTCAAACACCGGGGAGCTGTTTTTT
CDR3 length: 16; clone size: -; D gene: TRBD2; V gene: TRBV27; J gene: TRBJ2-5; CDR3 protein: CASSTLTSGSQETQYF; CDR3 DNA: TGTGCCAGCAGTACTTTGACTAGCGGGAGCCAAGAGACCCAGTACTTC
CDR3 length: 15; clone size: -; D gene: TRBD1; V gene: TRBV7-9; J gene: TRBJ1-2; CDR3 protein: CASSDPGQGSYGYTF; CDR3 DNA: TGTGCCAGCAGCGATCCGGGACAGGGGTCCTATGGCTACACCTTC
CDR3 length: 15; clone size: -; D gene: -; V gene: TRBV5-1; J gene: TRBJ2-1; CDR3 protein: CASSPWTDSYNEQFF; CDR3 DNA: TGCGCCAGCAGCCCCTGGACAGATTCCTACAATGAGCAGTTCTTC
CDR3 length: 14; clone size: -; D gene: -; V gene: TRBV30; J gene: TRBJ2-3; CDR3 protein: CAWSWGARPDTQYF; CDR3 DNA: TGTGCCTGGAGTTGGGGGGCCCGCCCAGATACGCAGTATTTT
CDR3 length: 15; clone size: -; D gene: -; V gene: TRBV9; J gene: TRBJ1-3; CDR3 protein: CASSVEETSGNTIYF; CDR3 DNA: TGTGCCAGCAGCGTAGAGGAGACCTCTGGAAACACCATATATTTT
CDR3 length: 14; clone size: -; D gene: -; V gene: TRBV19; J gene: TRBJ2-3; CDR3 protein: CASSMGVGTDTQYF; CDR3 DNA: TGTGCCAGTAGTATGGGGGTGGGCACAGATACGCAGTATTTT
CDR3 length: 14; clone size: once; D gene: TRBD1; V gene: TRBV30; J gene: TRBJ2-1; CDR3 protein: CALIGQGPYNEQFF; CDR3 DNA: TGTGCCTTGATAGGACAGGGGCCCTACAATGAGCAGTTCTTC
CDR3 length: 15; clone size: -; D gene: TRBD2; V gene: TRBV4-3; J gene: TRBJ2-5; CDR3 protein: CASSPKLAGGETQYF; CDR3 DNA: TGCGCCAGCAGCCCCAAACTAGCGGGAGGTGAGACCCAGTACTTC
CDR3 length: 18; clone size: once; D gene: TRBD1; V gene: TRBV4-1; J gene: TRBJ2-5; CDR3 protein: CASSSRQGATILQETQYF; CDR3 DNA: TGCGCCAGCAGCTCCCGACAGGGCGCTACAATCCTCCAAGAGACCCAGTACTTC
CDR3 length: 15; clone size: -; D gene: -; V gene: TRBV9; J gene: TRBJ1-6; CDR3 protein: CASNADSSYNSPLHF; CDR3 DNA: TGTGCCAGCAACGCGGACAGCTCCTATAATTCACCCCTCCACTTT